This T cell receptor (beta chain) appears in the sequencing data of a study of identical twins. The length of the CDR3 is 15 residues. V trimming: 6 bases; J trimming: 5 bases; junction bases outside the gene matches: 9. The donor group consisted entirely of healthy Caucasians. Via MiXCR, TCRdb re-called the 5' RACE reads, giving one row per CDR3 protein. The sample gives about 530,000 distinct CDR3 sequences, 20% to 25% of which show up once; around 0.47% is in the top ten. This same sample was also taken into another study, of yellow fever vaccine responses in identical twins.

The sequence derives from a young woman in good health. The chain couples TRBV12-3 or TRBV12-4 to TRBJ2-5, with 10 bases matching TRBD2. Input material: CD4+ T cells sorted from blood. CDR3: CASSWASGGVETQYF. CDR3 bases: TGTGCCAGCAGCTGGGCTAGCGGGGGAGTGGAGACCCAGTACTTC.